The sequence of this TCR beta chain was determined in a study of T cell responses to AZD1222 COVID-19 vaccine. The CDR3 loop spans 15 amino acids. After removal of 2 bases from V and 8 bases from J, the junction contained 10 bases not matched to a gene. Germline CDR1 reads SGHTA; CDR2 reads FQGNSA. Some clones are missing from TCRdb's copy, which holds only in-frame ones; the method was immunoSEQ multiplex PCR. The sample lists 190,000 or so clones, around 90% seen once, with roughly a quarter in the top ten. Turning to this clone: Its antigen remains unknown.

Study-wide results and caveats: Reportedly, nearly half of unique spike TCRs recognized epitopes outside B.1.351/B.1.1.7 mutations. Donor demographics were predominantly white British with a female majority; clonal diversity may be underestimated. Two AZD1222 administrations were followed by greater Spike-specific TCR breadth and depth.

The sample here was peripheral blood, taken 28 days after the second AZD1222 dose. The clonotype was recovered from an adult who received the AZD1222 COVID-19 vaccine. V usage is TRBV7-2 and J usage is TRBJ1-2, with TRBD1 identical over 8 bases. The CDR3 nucleotides are TGTGCCAGCAGCTTACTCCGGACAGGGTTGCTGGGCTACACCTTC. It yields the protein CASSLLRTGLLGYTF.